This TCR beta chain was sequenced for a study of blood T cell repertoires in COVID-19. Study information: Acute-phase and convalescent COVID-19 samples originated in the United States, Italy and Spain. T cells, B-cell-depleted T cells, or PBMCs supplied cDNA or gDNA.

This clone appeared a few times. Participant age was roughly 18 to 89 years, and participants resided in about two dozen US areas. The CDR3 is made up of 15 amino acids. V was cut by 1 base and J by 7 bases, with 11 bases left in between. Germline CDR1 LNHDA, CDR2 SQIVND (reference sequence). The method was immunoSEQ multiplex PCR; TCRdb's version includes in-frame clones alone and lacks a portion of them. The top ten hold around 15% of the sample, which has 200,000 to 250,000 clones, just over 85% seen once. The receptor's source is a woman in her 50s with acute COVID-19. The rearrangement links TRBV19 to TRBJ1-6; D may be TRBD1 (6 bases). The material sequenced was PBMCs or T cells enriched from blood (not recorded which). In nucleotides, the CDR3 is TGTGCCAGTAGTATAGGAGCAGGGGACAATTCACCCCTCCACTTT. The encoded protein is CASSIGAGDNSPLHF.